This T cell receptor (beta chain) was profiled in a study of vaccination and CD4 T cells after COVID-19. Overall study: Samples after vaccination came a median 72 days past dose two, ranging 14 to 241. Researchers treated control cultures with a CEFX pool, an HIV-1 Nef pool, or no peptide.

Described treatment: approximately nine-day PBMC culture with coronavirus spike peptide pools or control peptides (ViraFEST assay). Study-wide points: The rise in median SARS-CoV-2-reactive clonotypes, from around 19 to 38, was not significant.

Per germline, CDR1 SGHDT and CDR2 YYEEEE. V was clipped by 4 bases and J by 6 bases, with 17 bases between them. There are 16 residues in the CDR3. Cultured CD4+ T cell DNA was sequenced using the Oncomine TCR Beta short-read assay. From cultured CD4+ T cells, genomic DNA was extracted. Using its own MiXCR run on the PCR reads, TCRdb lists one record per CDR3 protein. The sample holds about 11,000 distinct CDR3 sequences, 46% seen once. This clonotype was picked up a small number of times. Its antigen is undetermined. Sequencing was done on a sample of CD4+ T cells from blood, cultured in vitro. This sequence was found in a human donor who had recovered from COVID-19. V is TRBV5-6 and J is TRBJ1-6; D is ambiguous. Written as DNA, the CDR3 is TGTGCCAGCAGCCCGGACGCGGGCGCGGCTAATTCACCCCTCCACTTT. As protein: CASSPDAGAANSPLHF. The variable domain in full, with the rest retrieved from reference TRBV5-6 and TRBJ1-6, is DAGVTQSPTHLIKTRGQQVTLRCSPKSGHDTVSWYQQALGQGPQFIFQYYEEEERQRGNFPDRFSGHQFPNYSSELNVNALLLGDSALYLCASSPDAGAANSPLHFGNGTRLTVT.